Presented here are 18 T cell receptor beta chains from one specimen sequenced in a study of beta chain features in type 1 diabetes. The study's findings and limits: When Type 1 diabetes patients were examined, their TCRB CDR3s proved moderately but significantly shorter in all four CD4+ subsets.

For these TCRs, the target antigens are not known. Expressed TCRB transcripts were sequenced because the isolated RNA had all been reverse transcribed beforehand. Sequencing used immunoSEQ multiplex PCR; TCRdb keeps in-frame clones, though not all of them. The sample shows 600,000 or so clones, 9.5% to 15% of them seen only once. The sequenced sample was naive CD4+ T cells from blood. The receptors stem from a man in his thirties or forties with type 1 diabetes.

This chain connects TRBV27 to TRBJ1-4; 7 positions match TRBD1. This CDR3 has 14 residues. CDR1 and CDR2 (germline): MNHEY, SMNVEV (reference sequence). J lost 8 bases, V lost 5 bases, and 8 bases had no gene match. CDR3 DNA: TGTGCCAGCAGTGCACAGGGGATGAGGGAAAAACTGTTTTTT. Residues: CASSAQGMREKLFF.

This chain uses TRBV11-2 with TRBJ2-7, with D possibly matching TRBD2 (5 bases). Per the germline V gene, CDR1 is SGHAT and CDR2 is FQNNGV. The CDR3 loop spans 16 amino acids. The V end was cut by 0 bases, the J end by 2 bases, with 14 bases between. The CDR3 is CASSLDPTGRAYEQYF. Written as DNA, the CDR3 is TGTGCCAGCAGCTTAGACCCGACGGGAAGAGCCTACGAGCAGTACTTC.

Note on this clone: In the same sample, other DNA sequences code for this CDR3. The J gene is TRBJ1-4, the V gene TRBV30; a weak D match, TRBD1 (5 bases). V lost 2 bases, J lost 8 bases, and 12 bases lay in between. Germline CDR1 and CDR2: GTSNPN and SVGIG (reference sequence). This CDR3 comprises 13 residues. The CDR3 is CAWSRASGEKLFF. The CDR3 bases are TGTGCCTGGAGTAGGGCCTCAGGGGAAAAACTGTTTTTT.

The V and J genes are TRBV14 and TRBJ2-3; 9 nucleotides agree with TRBD1. Germline V gene sequence: CDR1 SGHDN, CDR2 FVKESK. The CDR3 spans 19 residues. V lost 0 bases, J lost 3 bases, and 13 bases stayed unmatched. The CDR3 sequence is CASSQDKGQGRFVTDTQYF. Here the CDR3 DNA reads TGTGCCAGCAGCCAAGATAAAGGACAGGGGAGGTTTGTAACAGATACGCAGTATTTT. Variable domain in full (rest from reference TRBV14 and TRBJ2-3): EAGVTQFPSHSVIEKGQTVTLRCDPISGHDNLYWYRRVMGKEIKFLLHFVKESKQDESGMPNNRFLAERTGGTYSTLKVQPAELEDSGVYFCASSQDKGQGRFVTDTQYFGPGTRLTVL.

For the CDR3, the DNA is TGTGCCAGCAGTTTCTCGTCAAGGGGCCCTTCCACAGATACGCAGTATTTT. This sequence encodes CASSFSSRGPSTDTQYF. The chain carries TRBV27 and TRBJ2-3; D is possibly TRBD1 (5 bases). V was shortened by 3 bases and J by 2 bases, with 18 bases between the two germline ends. The CDR3 is 17 amino acids. Germline-derived CDR1 and CDR2 are MNHEY and SMNVEV (reference sequence).

The sample holds a few counts of this clone. The chain joins TRBV7-9 to TRBJ2-5; D call uncertain. This CDR3 is 14 amino acids long. Trimming removed 2 bases at V and 1 base at J, with 8 bases between. Germline CDR1 reads SEHNR; CDR2 reads FQNEAQ (reference sequence). CDR3 region: CASSLLSGQETQYF. The CDR3 DNA reads TGTGCCAGCAGCTTACTGTCGGGCCAAGAGACCCAGTACTTC.

J is TRBJ2-2 and V is TRBV4-3; TRBD1 aligns across 10 bases. The CDR3 loop spans 15 amino acids. V was clipped by 0 bases and J by 5 bases; unmatched bases: 0. Germline values: CDR1 LGHNA, CDR2 YSLEER. CDR3 region: CASSQEGQGTGELFF. In nucleotides, the CDR3 is TGCGCCAGCAGCCAAGAGGGACAGGGGACCGGGGAGCTGTTTTTT.

The rearrangement links TRBV28 to TRBJ2-5; TRBD1 agrees at 10 bases. Germline CDR1 is MDHEN and CDR2 is SYDVKM. CDR3 length: 13 residues. Trimming cost V 8 bases and J 0 bases; bases outside gene matches: 0. The CDR3 loop reads CASGQGDQETQYF. The CDR3 coding sequence is TGTGCCAGCGGACAGGGGGACCAAGAGACCCAGTACTTC.

This clone has more than one count but fewer than ten. The chain recombines TRBV18 with TRBJ2-5; 7 nucleotides line up with TRBD1. Germline-derived CDR1 and CDR2 are KGHSH and LQKENI. This CDR3 is 15 amino acids long. J lost 1 base, V lost 4 bases, and 6 bases had no gene match. The CDR3 reads CASSLRTGPQETQYF. Written as DNA, the CDR3 is TGTGCCAGCTCACTGAGGACAGGTCCCCAAGAGACCCAGTACTTC.

This clone was counted between two and nine times. The chain recombines TRBV10-3 with TRBJ1-2; D is unclear. Trimming stripped 2 bases from V and 2 bases from J, with 9 bases between. The germline V gene encodes CDR1 ENHRY and CDR2 SYGVKD. This CDR3 has 14 amino acids. Here the CDR3 DNA reads TGTGCCATCAGTGAGGGGGAAAGGAACTATGGCTACACCTTC. Protein sequence: CAISEGERNYGYTF.

This chain links TRBV9 with TRBJ2-2, with 10 bases fitting TRBD1. CDR3 length: 19 amino acids. Per germline, CDR1 SGDLS and CDR2 YYNGEE. V lost 0 bases and J lost 3; bases outside the gene matches: 11. This CDR3 is CASSVVQMSGTGDTGELFF. CDR3 sequence (DNA): TGTGCCAGCAGCGTAGTTCAGATGAGTGGGACAGGGGACACCGGGGAGCTGTTTTTT.

The chain carries TRBV7-9 and TRBJ2-5; 7 bases map to TRBD1. CDR1 is SEHNR and CDR2 is FQNEAQ in the germline V gene (reference sequence). The CDR3 has 15 amino acids. V lost 5 bases and J lost 3; bases outside the gene matches: 9. The CDR3 DNA reads TGTGCCAGCAGCGAAATGGGACAGCTTGAAGAGACCCAGTACTTC. The encoded protein is CASSEMGQLEETQYF.

The rearrangement joins TRBV28 to TRBJ2-7; 8 nucleotides agree with TRBD2. CDR3 length equals 14 residues. Trimming cost V 7 bases and J 2 bases; bases outside gene matches: 7. Looked up from germline, CDR1 is MDHEN and CDR2 is SYDVKM. In DNA form, the CDR3 reads TGTGCCAGCAAAAGCGGGGGCCGTACCTACGAGCAGTACTTC. Amino acid sequence: CASKSGGRTYEQYF. Looking up the rest from reference TRBV28 and TRBJ2-7 gives the full variable domain: DVKVTQSSRYLVKRTGEKVFLECVQDMDHENMFWYRQDPGLGLRLIYFSYDVKMKEKGDIPEGYSVSREKKERFSLILESASTNQTSMYLCASKSGGRTYEQYFGPGTRLTVT.

In its sample, this clone was seen a few times. V and J are TRBV11-2 and TRBJ1-1; 8 nucleotides agree with TRBD1. The CDR3 is 15 amino acids. Germline V lookup: CDR1 SGHAT, CDR2 FQNNGV. V shed 4 bases, J shed 1 base, and the junction held 5 bases outside the gene matches. This CDR3 is CASSSHGTGNTEAFF. DNA of the CDR3: TGTGCCAGCAGCTCCCATGGGACAGGGAACACTGAAGCTTTCTTT.

The chain joins TRBV7-2 to TRBJ1-5; maybe TRBD1 (5 bases). The length of the CDR3 is 16 residues. Trimming cost V 0 bases and J 2 bases, with 11 bases left between them. Germline lookup yields CDR1 SGHTA and CDR2 FQGNSA. The CDR3 region is CASSLAPWGGNQPQHF. CDR3 DNA sequence: TGTGCCAGCAGCTTAGCGCCATGGGGGGGCAATCAGCCCCAGCATTTT.

This clone was found a few times. The rearrangement uses TRBV7-9 and TRBJ1-1; 7 bases agree with TRBD1. The junction had 5 bases not matched to a gene; V was cut back by 5 bases and J by 5 bases. Per the germline V gene, CDR1 is SEHNR and CDR2 is FQNEAQ (reference sequence). This CDR3 is built from 13 residues. CDR3 in amino acids: CASSIGQATEAFF. The CDR3 DNA is TGTGCCAGCAGCATAGGACAGGCGACTGAAGCTTTCTTT.

V and J are TRBV7-2 and TRBJ2-7; tentative D call: TRBD1 (6 bases). The germline V gene encodes CDR1 SGHTA and CDR2 FQGNSA. V lost 5 bases and J lost 4, with 9 bases in between. This CDR3 has 12 amino acids. CDR3 sequence (DNA): TGTGCCAGCAGCGAGGACAGATACGAGCAGTACTTC. It yields the protein CASSEDRYEQYF.

The table lists this clone with a few counts. The rearrangement joins TRBV2 to TRBJ1-6; 10 nucleotides agree with TRBD1. CDR1 SNHLY and CDR2 FYNNEI come from the germline V gene. The CDR3 extends over 13 amino acids. V dropped 8 bases and J dropped 10; count of bases not matched to a gene: 5. CDR3: CASGTGVSSPLHF. The DNA of the CDR3 is TGTGCCAGCGGGACAGGGGTATCATCACCCCTCCACTTT.